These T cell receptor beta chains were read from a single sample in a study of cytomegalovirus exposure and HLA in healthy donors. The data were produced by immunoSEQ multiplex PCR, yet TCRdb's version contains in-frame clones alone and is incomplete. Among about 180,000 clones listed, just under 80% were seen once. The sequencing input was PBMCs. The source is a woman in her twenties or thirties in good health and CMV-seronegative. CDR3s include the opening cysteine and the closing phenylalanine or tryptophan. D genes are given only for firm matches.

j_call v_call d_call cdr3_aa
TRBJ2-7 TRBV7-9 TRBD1 CASSFPVQQGAWEQYF
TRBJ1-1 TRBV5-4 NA CASSLGQAGTEAFF
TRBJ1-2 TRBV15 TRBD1 CATSRDFVTGGTF
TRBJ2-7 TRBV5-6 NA CASSLGGSNYEQYF
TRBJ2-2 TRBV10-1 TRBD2 CASSESDPGGTGELFF
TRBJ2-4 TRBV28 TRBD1 CASSDPGQGYIQYF
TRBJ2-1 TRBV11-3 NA CASSFGQSYEQFF
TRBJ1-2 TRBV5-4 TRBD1 CASSLGGQGAGNYGYTF
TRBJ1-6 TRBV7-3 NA CASSLGQNNSPLHF
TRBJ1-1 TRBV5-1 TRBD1 CASSLAVLDRGFGTEAFF
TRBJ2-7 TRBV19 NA CASRGGGTPSEQYF
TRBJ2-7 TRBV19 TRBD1 CASSLFWTGVLEQYF
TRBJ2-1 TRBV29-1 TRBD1 CSVGTGRNNEQFF
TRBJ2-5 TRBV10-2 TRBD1 CASSEGQGWTQYF
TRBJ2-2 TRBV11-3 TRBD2 CASSLTSGVTGELFF
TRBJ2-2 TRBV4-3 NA CASSPYPGELFF
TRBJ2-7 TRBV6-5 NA CASSYSTQGHEYEQYF
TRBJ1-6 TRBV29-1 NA CSVTSGDGSPLHF
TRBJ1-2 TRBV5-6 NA CASSQTGPGDLWYTF
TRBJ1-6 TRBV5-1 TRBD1 CASSLEGTGESPLHF
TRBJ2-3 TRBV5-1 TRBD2 CASSLARTSGGEMEADTQYF
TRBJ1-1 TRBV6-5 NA CASRPRGGGTEAFF
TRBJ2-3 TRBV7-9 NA CASSSSSADTQYF
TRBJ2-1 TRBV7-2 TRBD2 CASSGSSGGSSYNEQFF
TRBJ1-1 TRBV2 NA CATGTGISTEAFF
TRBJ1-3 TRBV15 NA CATSRDLGGIGNTIYF
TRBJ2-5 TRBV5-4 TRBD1 CASSLDRGIETQYF
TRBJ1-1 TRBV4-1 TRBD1 CASSQDAGDSRNTEAFF
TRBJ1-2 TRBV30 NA CAWTGGAYGYTF
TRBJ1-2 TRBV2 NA CASKRDNYGYTF
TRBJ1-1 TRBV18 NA CASSPLGNTEAFF
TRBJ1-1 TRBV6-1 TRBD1 CASSDPTLHRGGTEAFF
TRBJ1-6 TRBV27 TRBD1 CASSLKGGGSYNSPLHF
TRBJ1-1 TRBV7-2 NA CASSFGTIITTEAFF
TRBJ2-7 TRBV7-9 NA CASSRPLNGESSYEQYF
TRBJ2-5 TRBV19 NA CASSWTIQETQYF
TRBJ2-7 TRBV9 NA CASSGAGFNEQYF
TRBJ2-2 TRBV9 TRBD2 CASSKGLAGGSDGELFF
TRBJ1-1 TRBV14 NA CASSQEQGRPLNTEAFF
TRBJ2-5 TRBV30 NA CAWSWTGRGETQYF
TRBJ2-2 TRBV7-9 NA CASSLGLAAGELFF
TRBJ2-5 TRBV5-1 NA CASSLAGRGEETQYF
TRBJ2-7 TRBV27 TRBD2 CASSSPSGGTYEQYF
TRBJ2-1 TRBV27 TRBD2 CANSFLTSGGAGEQFF
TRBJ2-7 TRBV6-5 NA CASWGRVNEQYF
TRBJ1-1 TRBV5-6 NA CASSLAVLSEAFF
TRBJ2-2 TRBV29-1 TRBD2 CSVEDQKGLAGAGELFF